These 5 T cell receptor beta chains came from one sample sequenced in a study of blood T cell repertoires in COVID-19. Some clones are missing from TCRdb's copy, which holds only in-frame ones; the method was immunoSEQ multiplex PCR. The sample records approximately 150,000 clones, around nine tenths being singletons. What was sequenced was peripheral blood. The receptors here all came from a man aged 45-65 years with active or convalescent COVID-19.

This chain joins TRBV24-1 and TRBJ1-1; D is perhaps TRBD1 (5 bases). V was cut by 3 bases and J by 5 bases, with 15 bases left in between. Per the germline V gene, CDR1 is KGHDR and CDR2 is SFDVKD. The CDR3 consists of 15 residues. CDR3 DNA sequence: TGTGCCACCAGTGATCTAGACAGCGCCAGGACTGAAGCTTTCTTT. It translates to CATSDLDSARTEAFF.

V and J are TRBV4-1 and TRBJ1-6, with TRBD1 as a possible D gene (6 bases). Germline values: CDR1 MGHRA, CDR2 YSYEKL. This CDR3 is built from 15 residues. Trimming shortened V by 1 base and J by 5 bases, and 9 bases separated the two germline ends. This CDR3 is CASSQGTENNSPLHF. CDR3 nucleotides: TGCGCCAGCAGCCAAGGGACAGAGAATAATTCACCCCTCCACTTT.

CDR3 nucleotides: TGCGCCAGCAGTGATCAGGGGGCGGGGGAGACCCAGTACTTC. This translates into CASSDQGAGETQYF. V usage is TRBV10-2 and J usage is TRBJ2-5, with TRBD1 matching over 8 bases. Germline CDR1 reads WSHSY; CDR2 reads SAAADI. Trimming took 3 bases from V and 5 from J; bases not matched to a gene: 5. The CDR3 sequence is 14 residues long.

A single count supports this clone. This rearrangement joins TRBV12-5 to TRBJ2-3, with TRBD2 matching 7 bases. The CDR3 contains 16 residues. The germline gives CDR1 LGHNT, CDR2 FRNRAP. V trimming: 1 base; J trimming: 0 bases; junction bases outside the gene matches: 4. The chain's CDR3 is CASGLGGGRSTDTQYF. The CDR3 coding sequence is TGTGCTAGTGGTTTGGGGGGAGGGCGCAGCACAGATACGCAGTATTTT.

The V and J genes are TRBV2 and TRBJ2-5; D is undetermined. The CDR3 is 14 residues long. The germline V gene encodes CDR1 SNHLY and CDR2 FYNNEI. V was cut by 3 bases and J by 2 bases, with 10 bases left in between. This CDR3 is CASSDPDKQETQYF. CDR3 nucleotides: TGTGCCAGCAGTGACCCCGACAAGCAAGAGACCCAGTACTTC.